This T cell receptor beta chain was recorded in a study of metastatic and nonmetastatic thyroid tumors. Study-level information: The authors compared repertoires across blood and tumor or nodule tissue from malignant and benign thyroid patients.

CDR1 is SEHNR, CDR2 FQNEAQ, per germline (reference sequence). With 0 bases removed from V and 5 bases from J, the gap between germline ends came to 7 bases. This CDR3 contains 13 residues. No treatment had been given to any patient before thyroid surgery. This clone has ten or more counts. With MiXCR, TCRdb reprocessed the PCR reads. The sample lists over 20,000 clones, around 11% occurring once. Specimen: blood. The clonotype was recovered from a female donor with papillary thyroid cancer or a benign thyroid nodule (not recorded which). Some clones in this sample may be carry-over from other donors' samples. The rearrangement uses TRBV7-9 and TRBJ1-1; D is perhaps TRBD1 (5 bases). The CDR3 protein is CASSLAGATEAFF. The DNA of the CDR3 is TGTGCCAGCAGCTTAGCTGGGGCGACTGAAGCTTTCTTT.